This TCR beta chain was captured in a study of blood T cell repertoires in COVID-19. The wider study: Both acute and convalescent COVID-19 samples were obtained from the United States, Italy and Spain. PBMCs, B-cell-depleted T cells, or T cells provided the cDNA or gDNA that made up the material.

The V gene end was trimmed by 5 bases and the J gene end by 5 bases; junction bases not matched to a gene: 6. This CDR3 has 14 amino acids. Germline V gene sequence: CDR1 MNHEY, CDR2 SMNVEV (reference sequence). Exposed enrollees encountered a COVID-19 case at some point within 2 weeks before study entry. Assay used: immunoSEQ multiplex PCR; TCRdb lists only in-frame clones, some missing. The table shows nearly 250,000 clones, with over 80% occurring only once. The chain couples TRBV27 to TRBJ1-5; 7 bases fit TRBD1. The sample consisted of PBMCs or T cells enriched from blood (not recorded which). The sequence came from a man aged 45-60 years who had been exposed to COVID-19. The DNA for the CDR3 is TGTGCCAGCAGTGGGATAGGGGGCGATCAGCCCCAGCATTTT. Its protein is CASSGIGGDQPQHF.